This T cell receptor (beta chain) is from a study of OX40 agonist ivuxolimab in advanced cancers. In terms of the full investigation: Ivuxolimab was a fully human IgG2 agonistic monoclonal antibody targeting the costimulatory receptor OX40 (CD134). Three dose-escalation patients achieved partial responses, one with hepatocellular carcinoma and two with cutaneous melanoma. The dose-escalation cohort was roughly 83% male with a mean age of 60 years, ranging from roughly 20 to 85. The paper reports the monotherapy dose-escalation portion (N of about 50 patients) of the phase I ivuxolimab trial. Prior anti-PD-1, anti-PD-L1 or anti-CTLA-4 therapy was permitted, and checkpoint inhibitors had been received by less than 45% of dose-escalation patients. Peripheral TCRbeta sequencing aimed to test whether ivuxolimab altered TCR sequence diversity and caused clonal T-cell expansion. Of the approximately 50 patients in dose escalation, some 20 had hepatocellular carcinoma, approximately 15 had melanoma, 9 had renal cell carcinoma and 9 had head and neck cancer. Intravenous ivuxolimab was administered to patients every 2 weeks at six dose levels: 0.01, 0.1, 0.3, 1.5, 3 and 10 mg/kg.

This clone was counted a single time. Its binding antigen is unknown. No base qualities exist here, and no much larger clone lies one base off it. Genomic DNA was extracted from sorted cells for sequencing of the TCRbeta CDR3 region. The immunoSEQ Assay was used to sequence the TCRbeta CDR3 regions. The immuneACCESS repertoire file appears here via TCRdb, limited to in-frame rearrangements. These files lack a portion of the clones; in checked studies, under half of the deficit traces to unresolved V genes, and the cause of the others is not known. The sample data list about 67,000 clones, and about 87% of these were observed just once. The ten largest clonotypes hold 3.5% to 5% of the sample. General study outcomes and caveats: After ivuxolimab, more expanded clones were found on average in CD8+ T cells than in CD4+ T cells. In the 0.1-3.0 mg/kg groups, partial responders were among the patients with the lowest normalized peripheral clonal expansion, particularly in CD8+ T cells. Low levels of normalized T-cell clonal expansion were also shown by some nonresponding patients. Which antigens the clonally expanded peripheral T cells were specific for was not determined. At doses of 0.1 to 3.0 mg/kg, clonal expansion of both CD4+ and CD8+ blood T cells was observed from baseline to week 6.

The trial excluded patients who had a history of autoimmune disease or who were on systemic immunosuppression. Peripheral blood for TCR sequencing was drawn from every dose cohort at baseline, at cycle 4 day 1 and at cycle 7 day 1. The samples were drawn from a first-in-human, open-label, multicenter phase I dose-escalation trial of ivuxolimab. Adults with locally advanced or metastatic melanoma, renal cell carcinoma, hepatocellular carcinoma or head and neck squamous cell carcinoma were enrolled in the trial. Before TCR sequencing, CD4+ T cells and CD8+ T cells were sorted from peripheral blood as separate populations. The germline V gene provides CDR1 MDHEN and CDR2 SYDVKM. Trimming removed 4 bases from V and 1 base from J; the gene matches leave 5 bases unexplained. The CDR3, from cysteine to phenylalanine, totals 15 residues. Only the CDR3 DNA is retained, 45 bases long and in frame from the first base.

Sequenced material: CD4+ or CD8+ T cells sorted from blood, taken in a trial of the OX40 agonist ivuxolimab. This TCR was recovered from an adult with an advanced solid tumor such as melanoma, head and neck, liver or kidney cancer. The sequence joins TRBV28 to TRBJ2-7; TRBD2 fits 9 bases in the junction. CDR3 sequence: CASSSTSGDSYEQYF. The bases are TGTGCCAGCAGTTCGACTAGCGGTGATTCCTACGAGCAGTACTTC.